The sequence of this T cell receptor beta chain was determined in a study of cytomegalovirus exposure and HLA in healthy donors. 60 Vbeta and 13 Jbeta primers were used in PCR. Assay: immunoSEQ multiplex PCR; the TCRdb copy retains only in-frame clones and omits some. The table records hundreds of thousands of clones, over 70% of them present only once. The CDR3 covers 13 residues. Between the trimmed V and J ends, which lost 5 bases and 6 bases, there was a span of 17 bases. Per the germline V gene, CDR1 is SQVTM and CDR2 is ANQGSEA. The material sequenced was PBMCs. The clonotype was recovered from a boy younger than 10 in good health and CMV-seronegative. The chain combines TRBV29-1 with TRBJ2-7, with D possibly being TRBD2 (6 bases). CDR3 DNA sequence: TGCAGCGTTCTCACCCTAGCTAGCGCCGAGCAGTACTTC. Protein product: CSVLTLASAEQYF.